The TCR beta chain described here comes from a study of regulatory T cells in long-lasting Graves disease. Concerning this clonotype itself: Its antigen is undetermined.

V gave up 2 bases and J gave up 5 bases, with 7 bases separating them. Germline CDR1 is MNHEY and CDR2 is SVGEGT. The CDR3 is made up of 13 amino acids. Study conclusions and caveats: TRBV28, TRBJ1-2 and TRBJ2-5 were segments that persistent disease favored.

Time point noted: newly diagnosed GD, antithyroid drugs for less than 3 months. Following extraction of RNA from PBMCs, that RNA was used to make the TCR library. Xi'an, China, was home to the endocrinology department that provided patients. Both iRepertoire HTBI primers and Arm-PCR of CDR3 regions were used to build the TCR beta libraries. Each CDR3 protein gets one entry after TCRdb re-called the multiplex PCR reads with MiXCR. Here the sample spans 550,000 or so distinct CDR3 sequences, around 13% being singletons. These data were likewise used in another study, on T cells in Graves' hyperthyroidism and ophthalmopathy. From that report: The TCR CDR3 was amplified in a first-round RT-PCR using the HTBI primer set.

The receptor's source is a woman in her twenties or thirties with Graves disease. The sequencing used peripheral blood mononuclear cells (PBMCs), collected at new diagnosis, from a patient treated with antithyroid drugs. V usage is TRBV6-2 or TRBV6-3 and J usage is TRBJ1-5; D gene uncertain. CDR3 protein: CASSYRFDQPQHF. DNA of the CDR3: TGTGCCAGCAGTTACAGGTTCGATCAGCCCCAGCATTTT.